This T cell receptor beta chain derives from a study of response to subunit inactivated influenza vaccine. Study-level results: Authors suggested each seasonal flu vaccination may recruit only limited numbers of new T cells.

With V trimmed by 5 bases and J by 1 base, 6 bases remained unmatched. Per germline, CDR1 DFQATT and CDR2 SNEGSKA (reference sequence). The CDR3 is made up of 14 amino acids. Via MiXCR, TCRdb re-called the RT-PCR reads, giving one row per CDR3 protein. This table holds around 530,000 distinct CDR3 sequences, 10% to 15% found once. This clonotype has a handful of counts. The antigen remains undetermined. The gene calls are TRBV20-1 and TRBJ2-3; 7 positions agree with TRBD1. The sequencing used PBMCs from blood, collected on the day of vaccination. The receptor comes from a man in his fifties who received an inactivated influenza vaccine. This chain's CDR3 is CSAYPGTGTDTQYF. CDR3 sequence (DNA): TGCAGTGCTTACCCCGGGACAGGCACAGATACGCAGTATTTT.